This T cell receptor (beta chain) was captured by sequencing in a study of human T cells and chemical hapten exposure. Study findings and constraints: All donors were alopecia patients, so their immunity may differ from that of healthy people. TCRs exceeding a frequency of 1 in 1000 stayed unchanged under DPC sensitization.

TCRdb analysed the RACE reads with MiXCR anew, one entry per CDR3 protein. The sample includes some 62,000 distinct CDR3 sequences, 11% of them seen just once. Time point defined: patch test 3, about 24 weeks after DPC sensitization. The treatment was: therapeutic diphenylcyclopropenone sensitization with weekly scalp DPC. This clonotype was seen at least ten times. Its cognate antigen is unknown. V was trimmed by 5 bases and J by 8 bases, leaving 12 bases between them. The CDR3 totals 11 residues. Germline V gives CDR1 SQVTM, CDR2 ANQGSEA. The origin of this receptor is a woman in her twenties or thirties with alopecia areata. Some clones in this sample may be carry-over from other donors' samples. This sequence joins TRBV29-1 and TRBJ1-1; D ambiguous. Sequencing used whole blood, obtained in connection with sensitization to the hapten diphenylcyclopropenone (DPC). CDR3 loop: CSVLNLSEAFF. CDR3 nucleotides: TGCAGCGTTCTCAACCTAAGCGAAGCTTTCTTT. Complete variable domain (other parts from reference TRBV29-1 and TRBJ1-1): SAVISQKPSRDICQRGTSLTIQCQVDSQVTMMFWYRQQPGQSLTLIATANQGSEATYESGFVIDKFPISRPNLTFSTLTVSNMSPEDSSIYLCSVLNLSEAFFGQGTRLTVV.